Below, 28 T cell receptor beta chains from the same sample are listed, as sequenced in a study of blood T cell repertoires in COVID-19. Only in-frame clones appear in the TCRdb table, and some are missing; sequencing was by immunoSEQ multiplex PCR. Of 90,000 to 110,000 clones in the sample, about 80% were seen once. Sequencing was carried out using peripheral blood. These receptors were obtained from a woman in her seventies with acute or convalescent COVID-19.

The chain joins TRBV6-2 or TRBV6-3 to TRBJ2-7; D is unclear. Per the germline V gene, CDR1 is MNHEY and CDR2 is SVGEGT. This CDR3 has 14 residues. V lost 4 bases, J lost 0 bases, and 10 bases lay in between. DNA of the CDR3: TGTGCCAGCAGTTGGGCCACCAACTCCTACGAGCAGTACTTC. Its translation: CASSWATNSYEQYF.

CDR3 sequence: CASSQGEIYNSPLHF. CDR3 DNA: TGTGCCAGCAGCCAAGGGGAGATCTATAATTCACCCCTCCACTTT. The chain links TRBV3-1 (or the pseudogene TRBV3-2) to TRBJ1-6, with D unresolved. Per germline, CDR1 LGHDT and CDR2 YNNKEL (reference sequence). The germline V and J ends were trimmed by 1 base and 3 bases, with 7 bases remaining between them. The CDR3 is 15 residues long.

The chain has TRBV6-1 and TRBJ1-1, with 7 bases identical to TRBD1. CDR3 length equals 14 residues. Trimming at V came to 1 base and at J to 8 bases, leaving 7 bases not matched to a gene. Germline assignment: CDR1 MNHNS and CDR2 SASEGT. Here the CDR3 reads CASSEGDRQKEAFF. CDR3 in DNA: TGTGCCAGCAGTGAAGGGGACAGACAAAAAGAAGCTTTCTTT.

The CDR3, as DNA: TGTGCCAGCAGCCGACAGGAGTCAGATACGCAGTATTTT. Its translation: CASSRQESDTQYF. The V gene is TRBV5-5, the J gene TRBJ2-3; possibly TRBD1 for D (6 bases). Germline V gene data show CDR1 as SGHKS and CDR2 as YYEKEE (reference sequence). Trimming took off 4 bases at V and 4 bases at J, with 10 bases between the two ends. This CDR3 is built from 13 residues.

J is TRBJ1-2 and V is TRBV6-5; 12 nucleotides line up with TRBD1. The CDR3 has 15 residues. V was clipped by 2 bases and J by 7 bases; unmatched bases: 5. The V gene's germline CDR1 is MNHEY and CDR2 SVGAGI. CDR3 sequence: CASSYPGQGASGYTF. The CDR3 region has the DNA TGTGCCAGCAGTTACCCGGGACAGGGGGCAAGTGGCTACACCTTC.

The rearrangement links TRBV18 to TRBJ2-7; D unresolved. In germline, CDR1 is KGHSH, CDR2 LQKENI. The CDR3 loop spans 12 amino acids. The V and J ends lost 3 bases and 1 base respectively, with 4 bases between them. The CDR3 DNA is TGTGCCAGCTCACCTCCTTCCTACGAGCAGTACTTC. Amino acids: CASSPPSYEQYF.

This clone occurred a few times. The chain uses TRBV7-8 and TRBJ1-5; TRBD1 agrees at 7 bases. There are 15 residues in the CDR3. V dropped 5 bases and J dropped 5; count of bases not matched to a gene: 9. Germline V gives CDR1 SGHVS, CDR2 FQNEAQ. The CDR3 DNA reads TGTGCCAGCAGCAAAGGCATCGGGACAGATCAGCCCCAGCATTTT. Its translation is CASSKGIGTDQPQHF.

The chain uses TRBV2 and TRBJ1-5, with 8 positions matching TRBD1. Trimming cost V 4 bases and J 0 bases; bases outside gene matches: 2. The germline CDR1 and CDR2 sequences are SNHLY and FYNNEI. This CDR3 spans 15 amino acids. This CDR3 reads CASSGDRLSNQPQHF. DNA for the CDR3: TGTGCCAGCAGTGGGGACAGGCTTAGCAATCAGCCCCAGCATTTT.

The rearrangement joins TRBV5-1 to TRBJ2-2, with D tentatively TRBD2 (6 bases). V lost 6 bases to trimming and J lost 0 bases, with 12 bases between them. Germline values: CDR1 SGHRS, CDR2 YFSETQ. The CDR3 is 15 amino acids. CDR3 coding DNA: TGCGCCAGCATTCGGGAGAACGCGAACACCGGGGAGCTGTTTTTT. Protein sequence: CASIRENANTGELFF.

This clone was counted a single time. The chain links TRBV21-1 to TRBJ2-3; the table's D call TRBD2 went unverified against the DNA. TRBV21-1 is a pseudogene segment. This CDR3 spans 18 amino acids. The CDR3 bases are TGTGCCAGCACCACCGGGGGGGCCCACCCCTTTAGCACAGATACGCAGTATTTT. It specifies CASTTGGAHPFSTDTQYF.

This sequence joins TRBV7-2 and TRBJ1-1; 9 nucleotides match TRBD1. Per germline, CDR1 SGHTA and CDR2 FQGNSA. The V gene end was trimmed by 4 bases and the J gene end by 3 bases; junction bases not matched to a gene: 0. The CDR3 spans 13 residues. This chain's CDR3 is CASSWTGDTEAFF. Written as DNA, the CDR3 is TGTGCCAGCAGCTGGACAGGGGACACTGAAGCTTTCTTT.

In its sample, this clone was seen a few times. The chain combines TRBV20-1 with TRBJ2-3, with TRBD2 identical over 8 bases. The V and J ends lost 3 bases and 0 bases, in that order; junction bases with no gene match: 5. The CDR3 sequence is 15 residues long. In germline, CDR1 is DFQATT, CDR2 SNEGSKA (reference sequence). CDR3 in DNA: TGCAGTGCTAGTGTCGGACTAGCAAGCACAGATACGCAGTATTTT. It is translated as CSASVGLASTDTQYF.

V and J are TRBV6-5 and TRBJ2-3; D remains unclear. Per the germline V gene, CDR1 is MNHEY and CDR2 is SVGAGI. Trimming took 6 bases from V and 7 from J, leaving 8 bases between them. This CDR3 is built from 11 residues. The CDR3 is CASSEPNTQYF. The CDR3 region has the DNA TGTGCCAGCAGCGAGCCGAATACGCAGTATTTT.

CDR3 amino acids: CASSSSGGVAETQYF. CDR3 DNA sequence: TGTGCCAGCAGCTCTAGCGGGGGGGTGGCGGAGACCCAGTACTTC. The chain joins TRBV11-2 to TRBJ2-5; 12 bases match TRBD2. Unmatched junction bases numbered 5, after V lost 4 bases and J lost 5 bases. The CDR3 totals 15 residues. Germline assignment: CDR1 SGHAT and CDR2 FQNNGV.

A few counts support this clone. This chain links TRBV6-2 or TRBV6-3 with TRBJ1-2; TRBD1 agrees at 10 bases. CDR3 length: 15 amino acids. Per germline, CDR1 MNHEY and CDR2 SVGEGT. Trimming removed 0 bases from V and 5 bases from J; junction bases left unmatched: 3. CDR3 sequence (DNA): TGTGCCAGCAGTTACTCGGACAGGGGGGAATATGGCTACACCTTC. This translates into CASSYSDRGEYGYTF.

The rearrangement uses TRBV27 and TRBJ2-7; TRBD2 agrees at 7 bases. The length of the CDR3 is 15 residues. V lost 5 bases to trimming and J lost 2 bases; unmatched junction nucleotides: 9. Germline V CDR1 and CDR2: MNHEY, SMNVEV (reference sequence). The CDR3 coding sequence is TGTGCCAGCAGTCCGAAAGCGGGGCCAACCTACGAGCAGTACTTC. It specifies CASSPKAGPTYEQYF.

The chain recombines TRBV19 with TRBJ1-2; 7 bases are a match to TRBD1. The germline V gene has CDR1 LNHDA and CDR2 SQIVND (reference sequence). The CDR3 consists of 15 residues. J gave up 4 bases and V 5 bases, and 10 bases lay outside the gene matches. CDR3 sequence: CASSWDGTVFYGYTF. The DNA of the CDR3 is TGTGCCAGTAGTTGGGATGGGACAGTCTTCTATGGCTACACCTTC.

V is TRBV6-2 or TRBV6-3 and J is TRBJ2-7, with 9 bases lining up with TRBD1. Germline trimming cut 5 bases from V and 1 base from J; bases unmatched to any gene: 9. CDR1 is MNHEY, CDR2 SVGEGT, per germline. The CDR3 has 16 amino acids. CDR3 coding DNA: TGTGCCAGCAGTACTCAGACAGGGGGGATTTCCTACGAGCAGTACTTC. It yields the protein CASSTQTGGISYEQYF.

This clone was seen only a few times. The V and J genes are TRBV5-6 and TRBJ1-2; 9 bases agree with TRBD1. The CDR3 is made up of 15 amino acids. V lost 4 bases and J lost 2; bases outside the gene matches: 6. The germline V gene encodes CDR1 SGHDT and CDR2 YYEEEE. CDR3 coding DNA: TGTGCCAGCAGCCCCGGGACAGGGACCAACTATGGCTACACCTTC. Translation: CASSPGTGTNYGYTF.

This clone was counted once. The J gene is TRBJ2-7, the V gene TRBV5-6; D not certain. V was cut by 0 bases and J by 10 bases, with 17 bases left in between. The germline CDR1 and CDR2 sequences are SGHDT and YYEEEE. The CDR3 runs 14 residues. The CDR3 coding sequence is TGTGCCAGCAGCTTGGGGCCCCATAATGATATACAGTACTTC. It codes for CASSLGPHNDIQYF.

The CDR3 DNA reads TGTGCCAGTAGTATGACGGAACTATCAACTAATGAAAAACTGTTTTTT. This translates into CASSMTELSTNEKLFF. This chain links TRBV19 with TRBJ1-4; no clear D gene. The CDR3 is made up of 16 amino acids. Germline V gene lookup returns CDR1 LNHDA and CDR2 SQIVND (reference sequence). V lost 3 bases and J lost 0, with 11 bases in between.

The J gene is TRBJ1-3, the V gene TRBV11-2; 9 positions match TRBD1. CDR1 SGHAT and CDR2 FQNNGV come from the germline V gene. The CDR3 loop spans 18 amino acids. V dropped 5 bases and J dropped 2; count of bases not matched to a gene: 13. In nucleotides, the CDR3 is TGTGCCAGCAGCCAAGGACAGGGGAGGACGAAGGCTGGAAACACCATATATTTT. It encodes CASSQGQGRTKAGNTIYF.

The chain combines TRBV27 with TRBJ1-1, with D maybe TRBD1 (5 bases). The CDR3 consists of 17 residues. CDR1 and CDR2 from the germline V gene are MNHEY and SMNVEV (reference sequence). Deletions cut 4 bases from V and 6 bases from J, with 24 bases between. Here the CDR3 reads CASSSRWGGVEYAEAFF. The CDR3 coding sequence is TGTGCCAGCAGTTCGCGCTGGGGGGGGGTTGAGTACGCTGAAGCTTTCTTT.

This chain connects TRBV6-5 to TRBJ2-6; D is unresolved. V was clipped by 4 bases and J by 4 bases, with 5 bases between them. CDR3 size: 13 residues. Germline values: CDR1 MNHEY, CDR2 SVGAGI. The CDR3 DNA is TGTGCCAGCAGTTCGTCCGGGGCCAACGTCCTGACTTTC. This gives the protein CASSSSGANVLTF.

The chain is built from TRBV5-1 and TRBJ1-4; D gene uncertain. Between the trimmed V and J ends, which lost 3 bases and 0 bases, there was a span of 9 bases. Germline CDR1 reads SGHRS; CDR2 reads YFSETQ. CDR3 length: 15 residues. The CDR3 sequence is CASSWSISTNEKLFF. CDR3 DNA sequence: TGCGCCAGCAGCTGGAGTATTTCAACTAATGAAAAACTGTTTTTT.

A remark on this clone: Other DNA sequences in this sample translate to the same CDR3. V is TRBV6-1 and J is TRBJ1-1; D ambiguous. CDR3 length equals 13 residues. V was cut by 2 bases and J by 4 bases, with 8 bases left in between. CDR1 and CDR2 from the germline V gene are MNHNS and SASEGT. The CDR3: CASSEPGGTEAFF. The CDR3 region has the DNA TGTGCCAGCAGTGAACCCGGCGGCACTGAAGCTTTCTTT.

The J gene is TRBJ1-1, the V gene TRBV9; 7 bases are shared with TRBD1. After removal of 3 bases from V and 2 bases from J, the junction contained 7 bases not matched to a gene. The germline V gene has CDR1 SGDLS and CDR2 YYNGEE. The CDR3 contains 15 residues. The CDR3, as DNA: TGTGCCAGCAGCGGAACCGGGACAGCCAACACTGAAGCTTTCTTT. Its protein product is CASSGTGTANTEAFF.

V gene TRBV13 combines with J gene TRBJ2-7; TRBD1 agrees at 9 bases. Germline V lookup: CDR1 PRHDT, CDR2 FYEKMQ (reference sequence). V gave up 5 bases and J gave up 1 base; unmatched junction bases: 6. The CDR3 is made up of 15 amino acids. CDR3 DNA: TGTGCCAGCAGCCCCGGGACAGGGACGTCCTACGAGCAGTACTTC. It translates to CASSPGTGTSYEQYF.